This entry is about one TCR beta chain. Antigen unknown. The record originates from a study of T cell repertoires in cytomegalovirus infection. Study background: Selection of CMV epitopes for the study included recently identified HLA-C-restricted and well-studied HLA-B-restricted ones. Public TCR beta signature analysis indicated the presence of both CMV infection and matching HLA type.

TCRdb analysed the reads with MiXCR anew, one entry per CDR3 protein. The repertoire holds around 100,000 distinct CDR3 sequences, with 30% as singletons. Study-wide results and limits: Based on cumulative public TCR beta family frequency, carriers of CMV plus the relevant HLA were identified. CMV-specific TCR beta clonotypes restricted by HLA-C were the ones dominating the ex vivo response.

From germline, CDR1 is MNHEY and CDR2 SVGEGT. Trimming removed 5 bases at V and 5 bases at J, with 10 bases between. The CDR3 totals 13 residues. This receptor was identified in a human donor in good health (CMV status not recorded). Some clones in this sample may be carry-over from other donors' samples. Sample: CD8+ T cells from cultured PBMCs, taken from culture after CMV antigen stimulation. The chain is built from TRBV6-2 or TRBV6-3 and TRBJ2-1; D may correspond to TRBD1 or TRBD2 (6 bases each). Here the CDR3 DNA reads TGTGCCAGCAGTGGGGGGCTCGACAATGAGCAGTTCTTC. Its protein is CASSGGLDNEQFF.